These T cell receptor beta chains were read from a single sample in a study of blood T cell repertoires in COVID-19. Clones were sequenced by immunoSEQ multiplex PCR, and TCRdb holds only the in-frame ones, with some missing. The sample holds 350,000 or so clones; 70% to 90% are singletons and the top ten take about 1.5%. The specimen sequenced was peripheral blood. Source of these receptors: a woman aged 25 to 39 with COVID-19, enrolled during active disease. Both conserved end residues are part of each CDR3. The order of the fields is J gene, D gene, V gene, clone size, CDR3 DNA, CDR3 protein. The D gene is left open where the match is weak. Part of the rows lack a size; the others show once, few, many or a class for expanded clones.

TRBJ2-2	TRBD2	TRBV5-1	NA	TGCGCCAGCAGCGCGGCGGTAGCGGGTTTCACCGGGGAGCTGTTTTTT	CASSAAVAGFTGELFF
TRBJ2-1	TRBD2	TRBV4-2	NA	TGTGCCAGCAGCCAAACTAGCGGGGGGGCTTATGAGCAGTTCTTC	CASSQTSGGAYEQFF
TRBJ2-3	NA	TRBV2	NA	TGTGCCAGCAACGGGGTGACAGGAAGACGGAATACGCAGTATTTT	CASNGVTGRRNTQYF
TRBJ2-3	NA	TRBV4-1	NA	TGCGCCAGCAGCCAAGATGGAGCCGGCGGGGGCGCAGATACGCAGTATTTT	CASSQDGAGGGADTQYF
TRBJ1-1	TRBD1	TRBV5-1	NA	TGCGCCAGCAGCTCTCAGGGGGCTGGTGCTGAAGCTTTCTTT	CASSSQGAGAEAFF
TRBJ2-1	NA	TRBV9	NA	TGTGCCAGCGGGCCGGGGATCAGCAATGAGCAGTTCTTC	CASGPGISNEQFF
TRBJ2-2	NA	TRBV4-2	NA	TGTGCCAGCAGCCTCGGTGGTTCGAACACCGGGGAGCTGTTTTTT	CASSLGGSNTGELFF
TRBJ1-4	NA	TRBV11-2	NA	TGTGCCAGCAGCTACGGACAGCTTCCTAATGAAAAACTGTTTTTT	CASSYGQLPNEKLFF
TRBJ1-1	NA	TRBV6-5	NA	TGTGCCAGCAGCCCCGACAGAGCCTACACTGAAGCTTTCTTT	CASSPDRAYTEAFF
TRBJ1-4	NA	TRBV4-2	NA	TGTGCCAGCAGTTATACAGGGTTTGGGACTAATGAAAAACTGTTTTTT	CASSYTGFGTNEKLFF
TRBJ1-2	NA	TRBV2	NA	TGTGCCAGCAGTGAAGATCCGAGGAAGAGCTACACCTTC	CASSEDPRKSYTF
TRBJ1-1	NA	TRBV7-2	NA	TGTGCCAGCAGCTTAGGCGGCCCTGAAGCTTTCTTT	CASSLGGPEAFF
TRBJ2-1	NA	TRBV19	once	TGTGCCAGTAGTATCTCGGGGTACGATGAGCAGTTCTTC	CASSISGYDEQFF
TRBJ1-1	NA	TRBV7-9	NA	TGTGCCAGCAGCCCACAACAGGGTTTGGACACTGAAGCTTTCTTT	CASSPQQGLDTEAFF
TRBJ1-6	TRBD1	TRBV28	NA	TGTGCCAGCAGCGACGGGACAGAGATTTATAATTCACCCCTCCACTTT	CASSDGTEIYNSPLHF
TRBJ2-3	TRBD1	TRBV28	NA	TGTGCCAGCTGCACAGGGGTTGAGGATACGCAGTATTTT	CASCTGVEDTQYF
TRBJ1-2	TRBD1	TRBV5-4	NA	TGTGCCAGCAGCTCGGGGACAGGGCCCTTGGTTGGCTACACCTTC	CASSSGTGPLVGYTF
TRBJ1-1	NA	TRBV19	few	TGTGCCAGTAGTATTCGTGCGGCTAACACTGAAGCTTTCTTT	CASSIRAANTEAFF
TRBJ1-1	NA	TRBV24-1	once	TGTGCCACCAGTGACCGATCAACCCGAGGGGGGGCTGAAGCTTTCTTT	CATSDRSTRGGAEAFF
TRBJ1-2	NA	TRBV7-8	few	TGTGCCAGCAGTCCAGGCGGGGGTCCCGCTAACTATGGCTACACCTTC	CASSPGGGPANYGYTF
TRBJ1-5	NA	TRBV7-9	NA	TGTGCCAGCAGCTTAGTCTTGAGGGTTCAGCCCCAGCATTTT	CASSLVLRVQPQHF
TRBJ2-7	NA	TRBV19	NA	TGTGCCAGTAGTCGGACAGAAGGCTACGAGCAGTACTTC	CASSRTEGYEQYF
TRBJ2-5	TRBD2	TRBV5-4	NA	TGTGCCAGCAGCCGACTAGCGGAAGAGACCCAGTACTTC	CASSRLAEETQYF
TRBJ2-1	TRBD2	TRBV4-2	NA	TGTGCCAGCAGCGCCGTCCTAGCGGTAGAGTACAATGAGCAGTTCTTC	CASSAVLAVEYNEQFF
TRBJ2-5	TRBD2	TRBV7-9	NA	TGTGCCAGCAGCCGACCGGGGACTAGCGGGGGGAAGTACCAAGAGACCCAGTACTTC	CASSRPGTSGGKYQETQYF
TRBJ1-2	NA	TRBV6-5	NA	TGTGCCAGCAGGGTACAGGGAACCAGCTATGGCTACACCTTC	CASRVQGTSYGYTF
TRBJ1-5	NA	TRBV6-2/TRBV6-3	NA	TGTGCCAGCAGTTACCTCTCCCGGGGAAGACATAGCAATCAGCCCCAGCATTTT	CASSYLSRGRHSNQPQHF
TRBJ2-2	TRBD1	TRBV4-2	NA	TGTGCCAGCAGCCCCGGATCGGGACAGGGGGCTCCCGGGGAGCTGTTTTTT	CASSPGSGQGAPGELFF
TRBJ1-6	TRBD1	TRBV7-2	NA	TGTGCCAGCAGCCACAGCACAGGGGCCATCCATTATAATTCACCCCTCCACTTT	CASSHSTGAIHYNSPLHF
TRBJ1-6	TRBD1	TRBV6-1	NA	TGTGCCAGCAGTGAATTTGGACAGGTCAATTCACCCCTCCACTTT	CASSEFGQVNSPLHF
TRBJ2-1	TRBD2	TRBV29-1	NA	TGCAGCGTTGAGGGCCTAGCGGGGGCCGCTTACAATGAGCAGTTCTTC	CSVEGLAGAAYNEQFF
TRBJ1-5	NA	TRBV5-6	NA	TGTGCCAGCAGCTTCTACCGGGGTGAGAATCAGCCCCAGCATTTT	CASSFYRGENQPQHF
TRBJ2-3	NA	TRBV2	NA	TGTGCCAGCAGTGAGACTGTTGTGGGCACAGATACGCAGTATTTT	CASSETVVGTDTQYF
TRBJ1-1	NA	TRBV19	NA	TGTGCCAGTAAGAACCCAGGGACTGAAGCTTTCTTT	CASKNPGTEAFF
TRBJ2-5	NA	TRBV24-1	NA	TGTGCCACCAGTGATGCCCGCCCAGGTATCCAAGAGACCCAGTACTTC	CATSDARPGIQETQYF
TRBJ2-7	NA	TRBV5-1	NA	TGCGCCAGCAGCTTGTCTTTCCCCGGGATCAGGGAGCAGTACTTC	CASSLSFPGIREQYF
TRBJ2-1	TRBD1	TRBV7-3	NA	TGTGCCAGCAGCGGACAGGCCAGGGGTGAGCAGTTCTTC	CASSGQARGEQFF
TRBJ2-3	TRBD2	TRBV11-2	NA	TGTGCCAGCAGCTTAGGCGGGGGGCGACAAGATACGCAGTATTTT	CASSLGGGRQDTQYF